The 29 T cell receptor beta chains below come from one sample, sequenced in a study of regulatory T cells in long-lasting Graves disease. Noted time point: persistent/refractory GD, antithyroid drugs over 5 years with positive TRAb. PBMCs were the source of the RNA used for TCR sequencing. Both iRepertoire HTBI primers and Arm-PCR of CDR3 regions were used to build the TCR beta libraries. TCRdb re-derived calls from the multiplex PCR reads in MiXCR, one entry per CDR3 protein. Of fewer than 600,000 distinct CDR3 sequences detected, approximately 22% appear once; the ten largest clones hold around 14%. The sequenced sample was peripheral blood mononuclear cells (PBMCs), obtained when the disease was refractory, from a patient treated with antithyroid drugs. All receptors come from a female donor with Graves disease.

This clonotype was recorded many times. This chain connects TRBV6-2 or TRBV6-3 to TRBJ1-1; 7 bases are shared with TRBD1. V lost 3 bases and J lost 3; bases outside the gene matches: 1. CDR1 is MNHEY and CDR2 is SVGEGT in the germline V gene. The CDR3 has 13 residues. The CDR3 sequence is CASSYGTDTEAFF. The CDR3 DNA reads as TGTGCCAGCAGTTATGGGACAGACACTGAAGCTTTCTTT.

The rearrangement links TRBV27 to TRBJ1-4; the D gene is possibly TRBD1 (6 bases). Germline V gene sequence: CDR1 MNHEY, CDR2 SMNVEV (reference sequence). CDR3 length equals 17 residues. The V end was cut by 0 bases, the J end by 6 bases, with 17 bases between. The CDR3 loop is CASSLSRRGTGYEKLFF. The DNA for the CDR3 is TGTGCCAGCAGTTTATCACGGAGGGGGACGGGGTATGAAAAACTGTTTTTT.

The chain combines TRBV4-2 with TRBJ1-5; D may be TRBD1 (6 bases). Germline assignment: CDR1 LGHNA and CDR2 YNFKEQ. V was cut by 1 base and J by 0 bases, with 10 bases left in between. The CDR3 consists of 16 residues. Here the CDR3 reads CASSQAIQGSNQPQHF. The CDR3 DNA reads TGTGCCAGCAGCCAAGCGATACAGGGTAGCAATCAGCCCCAGCATTTT.

The chain carries TRBV9 and TRBJ2-2; no clear D. Per germline, CDR1 SGDLS and CDR2 YYNGEE. V was cut by 0 bases and J by 7 bases, with 13 bases left in between. The length of the CDR3 is 15 residues. The CDR3 DNA follows: TGTGCCAGCAGCGTAGACTCGGAATTGGTCGGGGAGCTGTTTTTT. Translating it yields CASSVDSELVGELFF.

Here the CDR3 DNA reads TGTGCCAGTAGTATAAAGGGCTACGAGCAGTACTTC. Translated: CASSIKGYEQYF. The chain has TRBV19 and TRBJ2-7; D remains ambiguous. The V end was cut by 2 bases, the J end by 3 bases, with 5 bases between. The CDR3 sequence is 12 residues long. Looked up from germline, CDR1 is LNHDA and CDR2 is SQIVND (reference sequence).

This clonotype was seen at least ten times. This sequence joins TRBV28 and TRBJ1-2; no reliable D call. The CDR3 is 14 amino acids. V dropped 3 bases and J dropped 7 bases, with 15 bases sitting between them. CDR1 MDHEN and CDR2 SYDVKM come from the germline V gene. This CDR3 is CASSFSVELFGYTF. The DNA for the CDR3 is TGTGCCAGCAGTTTTTCGGTCGAGTTGTTTGGCTACACCTTC.

The table lists this clonotype with many counts. The gene calls are TRBV7-8 and TRBJ1-2, with D possibly TRBD1 on 6 matching bases. Per germline, CDR1 SGHVS and CDR2 FQNEAQ. V lost 7 bases and J lost 10, with 16 bases in between. This CDR3 has 12 residues. The CDR3: CASTNPGQDYTF. The CDR3 bases are TGTGCCAGCACCAACCCGGGACAAGACTACACCTTC.

This clonotype was observed many times. The V call is TRBV28, the J call TRBJ2-7; no definite D call. V lost 6 bases, J lost 2 bases, and 8 bases lay in between. This CDR3 region has 12 residues. Germline V gene data show CDR1 as MDHEN and CDR2 as SYDVKM. The CDR3 DNA reads TGTGCCAGCAGGGATCCAGCCTACGAGCAGTACTTC. Its protein product is CASRDPAYEQYF.

Of note for this clonotype: This may come from a read error, since a much larger clone is one base off. The chain carries TRBV11-3 and TRBJ2-7; TRBD2 aligns across 10 bases. CDR1 is SGHNT and CDR2 is YENEEA in the germline V gene. The CDR3 is 13 amino acids. Here the CDR3 DNA reads TGTGCCAGCAGCTTAACAGCGGGAGGGAAGCAGTGCTTC. Its protein is CASSLTAGGKQCF.

This clonotype showed up many times. The chain uses TRBV28 and TRBJ1-2, with 7 bases matching TRBD1. The CDR3 has 12 residues. Per germline, CDR1 MDHEN and CDR2 SYDVKM. The ends lost 6 bases at V and 7 bases at J; junction bases unmatched: 5. Here the CDR3 DNA reads TGTGCCAGCAGAGACAGGGAGCTTGGCTACACCTTC. It is translated as CASRDRELGYTF.

In its sample, this clonotype was seen many times. The CDR3 sequence: CASGPVSSLSNEKLFF. The CDR3 nucleotides read TGTGCCAGCGGCCCCGTGAGCAGCCTTTCTAATGAAAAACTGTTTTTT. This chain joins TRBV28 and TRBJ1-4; D is unclear. The CDR3 is made up of 16 amino acids. V was pared by 8 bases and J by 3 bases, with 19 bases between. Looked up from germline, CDR1 is MDHEN and CDR2 is SYDVKM.

This clonotype has a handful of counts. The rearrangement joins TRBV30 to TRBJ2-7, with TRBD2 matching 13 bases. The V gene's germline CDR1 is GTSNPN and CDR2 SVGIG (reference sequence). Unmatched junction bases numbered 6, after V lost 4 bases and J lost 3 bases. The CDR3 covers 15 residues. The CDR3 here is CAWTLGTSGVYEQYF. CDR3 nucleotides: TGTGCCTGGACGCTTGGGACTAGCGGGGTCTACGAGCAGTACTTC.

This clonotype has a count of ten or more. V gene TRBV11-2 combines with J gene TRBJ1-1; 7 positions agree with TRBD1. This CDR3 spans 13 amino acids. The V and J ends lost 4 bases and 11 bases, in that order; junction bases with no gene match: 10. CDR1 is SGHAT and CDR2 is FQNNGV in the germline V gene. CDR3 sequence: CASSYSGQDTAFF. CDR3 bases: TGTGCCAGCAGCTACTCTGGACAGGACACGGCTTTCTTT. The full variable domain, completed using reference TRBV11-2 and TRBJ1-1, is EAGVAQSPRYKIIEKRQSVAFWCNPISGHATLYWYQQILGQGPKLLIQFQNNGVVDDSQLPKDRFSAERLKGVDSTLKIQPAKLEDSAVYLCASSYSGQDTAFFGQGTRLTVV.

The rearrangement uses TRBV5-1 and TRBJ1-1; 10 positions agree with TRBD1. There are 16 residues in the CDR3. The J segment lost 6 bases and the V segment lost 0 bases, leaving 8 bases of the junction unmatched. The V gene's germline CDR1 is SGHRS and CDR2 YFSETQ. CDR3 in amino acids: CASSLVAGTGESEAFF. CDR3 nucleotides: TGCGCCAGCAGCTTGGTCGCCGGGACAGGGGAGTCTGAAGCTTTCTTT.

This clonotype was observed many times. The chain links TRBV28 to TRBJ2-7, with no clear D. There are 11 residues in the CDR3. V dropped 6 bases and J dropped 5 bases, with 8 bases sitting between them. The germline V gene has CDR1 MDHEN and CDR2 SYDVKM. The CDR3 loop reads CASSLGNEQYF. CDR3 sequence (DNA): TGTGCCAGCAGCTTAGGAAACGAGCAGTACTTC.

The table lists this clonotype with many counts. This rearrangement joins TRBV28 to TRBJ2-7; tentative D call: TRBD2 (7 bases). V was shortened by 1 base and J by 3 bases, with 16 bases between the two germline ends. The V gene's germline CDR1 is MDHEN and CDR2 SYDVKM. The CDR3 has 16 residues. CDR3 sequence reads: CASSLLGGGLNYEQYF. CDR3 bases: TGTGCCAGCAGTTTATTGGGGGGGGGCCTTAACTACGAGCAGTACTTC. Using reference TRBV28 and TRBJ2-7 for the parts outside the CDR3, the full variable domain is DVKVTQSSRYLVKRTGEKVFLECVQDMDHENMFWYRQDPGLGLRLIYFSYDVKMKEKGDIPEGYSVSREKKERFSLILESASTNQTSMYLCASSLLGGGLNYEQYFGPGTRLTVT.

This rearrangement joins TRBV7-2 to TRBJ2-5; D gene uncertain. Looked up from germline, CDR1 is SGHTA and CDR2 is FQGNSA. The V gene lost 2 bases and the J gene lost 4 bases, with 11 bases spanning the gap. CDR3 length: 14 amino acids. The CDR3 DNA reads TGTGCCAGCAGCTTACTGGGCACAACAGAGACCCAGTACTTC. As protein: CASSLLGTTETQYF.

This chain connects TRBV6-2 or TRBV6-3 to TRBJ1-6; TRBD1 matches at 7 bases. The length of the CDR3 is 16 residues. J lost 2 bases, V lost 0 bases, and 1 base had no gene match. Germline loops: CDR1 MNHEY, CDR2 SVGEGT. The CDR3 is CASSYSGTAYNSPLHF. The CDR3 coding sequence is TGTGCCAGCAGTTACTCCGGGACAGCCTATAATTCACCCCTCCACTTT.

This clonotype has just a few counts. The J gene is TRBJ2-7, the V gene TRBV29-1; 8 positions match TRBD1. This CDR3 has 15 residues. Trimming cost V 2 bases and J 5 bases; bases outside gene matches: 11. Germline V gives CDR1 SQVTM, CDR2 ANQGSEA. This CDR3 is CSVEKEWQGANEQYF. Written as DNA, the CDR3 is TGCAGCGTTGAAAAGGAGTGGCAGGGGGCAAACGAGCAGTACTTC.

This clonotype was counted many times. The rearrangement links TRBV10-3 to TRBJ1-2, with 7 bases fitting TRBD1. Per germline, CDR1 ENHRY and CDR2 SYGVKD. V lost 6 bases to trimming and J lost 10 bases; unmatched junction nucleotides: 11. The CDR3 is 13 amino acids. The DNA for the CDR3 is TGTGCCATCAGCGACCGGGACAGTCAAGCCTACACCTTC. Translation gives CAISDRDSQAYTF.

This clonotype was observed at least ten times. The chain uses TRBV6-1 and TRBJ1-2, with TRBD1 as a possible D gene (6 bases). The CDR3 consists of 11 residues. Trimming cost V 11 bases and J 8 bases, with 15 bases left between them. Looked up from germline, CDR1 is MNHNS and CDR2 is SASEGT. CDR3 DNA sequence: TGTGCCGGGCAGAAGGGGGTCGGCTACACCTTC. Protein product: CAGQKGVGYTF.

This clonotype was seen only a few times. The chain has TRBV27 and TRBJ1-2, with D possibly being TRBD1 (5 bases). The V and J ends lost 2 bases and 4 bases respectively, with 14 bases between them. This CDR3 comprises 15 residues. Germline V lookup: CDR1 MNHEY, CDR2 SMNVEV (reference sequence). The CDR3 coding sequence is TGTGCCAGCAGTTTAACGGTCAGGGAAAGCTATGGCTACACCTTC. It specifies CASSLTVRESYGYTF.

This clonotype was found a few times. The CDR3 is CASSPPADNSPLHF. The CDR3 DNA reads TGCGCCAGCAGCCCACCCGCCGATAATTCACCCCTCCACTTT. This rearrangement joins TRBV5-1 to TRBJ1-6, with D uncertain. V was trimmed by 4 bases and J by 5 bases, leaving 10 bases between them. The CDR3 consists of 14 residues. CDR1 and CDR2 from the germline V gene are SGHRS and YFSETQ.

The V gene is TRBV11-1, the J gene TRBJ2-2, with TRBD1 identical over 10 bases. Looked up from germline, CDR1 is SGHAT and CDR2 is FQDESV (reference sequence). J was trimmed by 5 bases and V by 3 bases; bases with no gene match: 6. The CDR3 loop spans 16 amino acids. CDR3 sequence (DNA): TGTGCCAGCAGCTTGTCGACAGGGGGCGGGACCGGGGAGCTGTTTTTT. This codes for CASSLSTGGGTGELFF.

At least ten counts were recorded for this clonotype. The chain joins TRBV27 to TRBJ2-7, with D hard to call. V lost 6 bases and J lost 5, with 14 bases in between. This CDR3 contains 13 residues. CDR1 MNHEY and CDR2 SMNVEV come from the germline V gene (reference sequence). CDR3 DNA: TGTGCCAGCAGGGACCTTAATCTCGACGAGCAGTACTTC. Translated: CASRDLNLDEQYF.

The gene calls are TRBV12-3 or TRBV12-4 and TRBJ2-1, with D tentatively TRBD1 or TRBD2 (6 bases each). CDR3 length: 16 amino acids. Trimming removed 7 bases from V and 10 bases from J, with 26 bases in between. The CDR3 sequence: CASNPRGADGRNEQFF. The CDR3 bases are TGTGCCAGCAACCCTAGGGGGGCAGATGGAAGAAACGAGCAGTTCTTC.

This clonotype occurred many times. V is TRBV6-1 and J is TRBJ2-7, with 11 bases fitting TRBD2. The germline V gene encodes CDR1 MNHNS and CDR2 SASEGT. The length of the CDR3 is 15 residues. Unmatched junction bases numbered 8, after V lost 6 bases and J lost 4 bases. CDR3 residues: CASRELAGAGYEQYF. The DNA of the CDR3 is TGTGCCAGCAGGGAACTAGCGGGAGCTGGTTACGAGCAGTACTTC.

This clonotype has a count of ten or more. This rearrangement joins TRBV6-2 or TRBV6-3 to TRBJ1-5; D is undetermined. The CDR3 length is 16 residues. Germline CDR1 is MNHEY and CDR2 is SVGEGT. V was trimmed by 0 bases and J by 2 bases, leaving 11 bases between them. The CDR3: CASSYSGADRNQPQHF. DNA for the CDR3: TGTGCCAGCAGTTACTCAGGTGCGGATCGCAATCAGCCCCAGCATTTT.

This clonotype was found many times. The junction shows a germline mismatch at one end, possibly a read error. The chain carries TRBV2 and TRBJ1-3, with TRBD1 as a possible D gene (5 bases). Germline values: CDR1 SNHLY, CDR2 FYNNEI. The CDR3 consists of 11 residues. CDR3 nucleotide sequence: TGCGCGAGGGGAGTGGGAAACACCATATATTTT. Its protein is CARGVGNTIYF.